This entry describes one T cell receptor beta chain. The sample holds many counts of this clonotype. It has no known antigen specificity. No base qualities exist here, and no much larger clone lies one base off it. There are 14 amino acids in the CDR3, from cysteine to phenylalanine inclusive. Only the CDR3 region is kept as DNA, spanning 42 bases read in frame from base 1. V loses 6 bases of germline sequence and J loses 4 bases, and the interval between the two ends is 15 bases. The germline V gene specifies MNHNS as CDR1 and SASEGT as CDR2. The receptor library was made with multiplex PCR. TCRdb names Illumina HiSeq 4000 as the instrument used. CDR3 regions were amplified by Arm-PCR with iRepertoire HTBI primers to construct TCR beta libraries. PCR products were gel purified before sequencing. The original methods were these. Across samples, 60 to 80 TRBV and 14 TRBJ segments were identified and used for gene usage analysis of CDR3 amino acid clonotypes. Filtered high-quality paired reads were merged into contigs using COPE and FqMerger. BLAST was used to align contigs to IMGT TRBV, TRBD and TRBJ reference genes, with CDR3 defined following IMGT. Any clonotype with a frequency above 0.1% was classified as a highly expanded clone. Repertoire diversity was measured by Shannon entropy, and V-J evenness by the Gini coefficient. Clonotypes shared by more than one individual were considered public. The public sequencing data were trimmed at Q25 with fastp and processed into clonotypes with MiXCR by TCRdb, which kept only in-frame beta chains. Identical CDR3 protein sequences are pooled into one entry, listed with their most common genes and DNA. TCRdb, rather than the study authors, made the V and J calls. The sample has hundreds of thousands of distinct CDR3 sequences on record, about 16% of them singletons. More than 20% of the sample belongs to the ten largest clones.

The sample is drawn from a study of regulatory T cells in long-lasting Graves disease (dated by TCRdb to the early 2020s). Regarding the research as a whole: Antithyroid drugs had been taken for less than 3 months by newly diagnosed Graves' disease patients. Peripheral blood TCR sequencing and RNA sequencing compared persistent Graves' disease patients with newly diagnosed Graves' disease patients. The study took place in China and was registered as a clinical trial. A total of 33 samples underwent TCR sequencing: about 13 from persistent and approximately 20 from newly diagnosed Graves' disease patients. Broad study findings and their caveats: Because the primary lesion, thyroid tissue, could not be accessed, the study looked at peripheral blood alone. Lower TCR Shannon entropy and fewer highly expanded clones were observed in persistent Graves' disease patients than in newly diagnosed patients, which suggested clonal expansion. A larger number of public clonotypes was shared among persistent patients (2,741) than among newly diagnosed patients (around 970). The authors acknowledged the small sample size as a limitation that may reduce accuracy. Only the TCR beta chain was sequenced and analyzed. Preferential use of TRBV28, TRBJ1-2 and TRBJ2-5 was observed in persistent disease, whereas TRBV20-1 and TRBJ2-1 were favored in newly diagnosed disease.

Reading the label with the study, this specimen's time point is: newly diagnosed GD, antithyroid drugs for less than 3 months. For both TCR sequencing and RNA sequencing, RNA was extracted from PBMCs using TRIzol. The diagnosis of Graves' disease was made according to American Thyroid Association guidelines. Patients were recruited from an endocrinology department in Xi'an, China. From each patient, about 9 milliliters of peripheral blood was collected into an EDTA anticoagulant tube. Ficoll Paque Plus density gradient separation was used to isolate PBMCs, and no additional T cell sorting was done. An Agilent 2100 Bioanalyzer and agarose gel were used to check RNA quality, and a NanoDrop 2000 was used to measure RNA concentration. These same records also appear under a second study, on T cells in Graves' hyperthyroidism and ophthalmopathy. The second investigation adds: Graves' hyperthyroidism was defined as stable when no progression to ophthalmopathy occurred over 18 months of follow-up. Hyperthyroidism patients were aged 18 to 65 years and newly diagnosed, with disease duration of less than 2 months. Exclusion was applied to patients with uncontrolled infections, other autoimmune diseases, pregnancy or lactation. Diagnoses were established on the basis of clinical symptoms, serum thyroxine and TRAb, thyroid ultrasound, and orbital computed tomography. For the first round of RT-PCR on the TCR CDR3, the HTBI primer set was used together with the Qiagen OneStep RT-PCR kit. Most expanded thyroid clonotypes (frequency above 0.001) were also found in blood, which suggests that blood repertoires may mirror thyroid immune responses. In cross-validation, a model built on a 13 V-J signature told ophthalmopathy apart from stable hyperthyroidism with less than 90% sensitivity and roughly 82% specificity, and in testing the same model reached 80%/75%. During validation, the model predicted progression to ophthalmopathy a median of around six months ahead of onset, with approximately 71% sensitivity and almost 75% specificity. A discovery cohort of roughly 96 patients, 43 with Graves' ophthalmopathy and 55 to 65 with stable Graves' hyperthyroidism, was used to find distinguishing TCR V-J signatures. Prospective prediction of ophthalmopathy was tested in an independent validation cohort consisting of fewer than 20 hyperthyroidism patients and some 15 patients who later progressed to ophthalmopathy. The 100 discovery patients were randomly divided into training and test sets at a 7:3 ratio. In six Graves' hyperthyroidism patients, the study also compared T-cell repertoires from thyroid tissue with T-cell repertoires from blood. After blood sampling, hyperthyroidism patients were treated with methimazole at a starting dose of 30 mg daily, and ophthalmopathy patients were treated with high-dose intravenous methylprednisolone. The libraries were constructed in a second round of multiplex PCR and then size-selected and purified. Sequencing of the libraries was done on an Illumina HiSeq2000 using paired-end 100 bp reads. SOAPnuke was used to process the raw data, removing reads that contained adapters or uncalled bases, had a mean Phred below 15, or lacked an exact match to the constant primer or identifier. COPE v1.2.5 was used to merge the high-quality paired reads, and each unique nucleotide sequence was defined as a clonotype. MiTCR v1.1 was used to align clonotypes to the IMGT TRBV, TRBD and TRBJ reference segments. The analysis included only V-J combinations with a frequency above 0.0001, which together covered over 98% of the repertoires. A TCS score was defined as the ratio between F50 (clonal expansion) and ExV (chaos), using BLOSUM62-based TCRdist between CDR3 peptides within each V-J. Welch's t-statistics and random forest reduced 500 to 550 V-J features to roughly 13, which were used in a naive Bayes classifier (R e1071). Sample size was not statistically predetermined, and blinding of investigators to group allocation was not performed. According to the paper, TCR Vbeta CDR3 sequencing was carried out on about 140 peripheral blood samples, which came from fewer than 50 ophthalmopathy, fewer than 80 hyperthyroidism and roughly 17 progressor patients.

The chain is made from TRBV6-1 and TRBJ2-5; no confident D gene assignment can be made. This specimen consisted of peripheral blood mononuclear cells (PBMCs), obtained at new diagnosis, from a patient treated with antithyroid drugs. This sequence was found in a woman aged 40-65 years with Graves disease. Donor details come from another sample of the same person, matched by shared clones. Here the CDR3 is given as CASSPGGILETQYF. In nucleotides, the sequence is TGTGCCAGCAGCCCCGGTGGAATTTTAGAGACCCAGTACTTC.